Shown below are 23 T cell receptor beta chains from a single sample sequenced in a study of OX40 agonist ivuxolimab in advanced cancers. Generated by immunoSEQ multiplex PCR, the TCRdb table keeps only in-frame clones and is missing some. The top ten clones hold roughly 33% of a sample with 40,000 to 50,000 clones, around nine tenths of them seen once. Sequences were derived from CD4+ or CD8+ T cells sorted from blood, sampled in a trial of the OX40 agonist ivuxolimab. Receptor source: an adult with an advanced solid tumor such as melanoma, head and neck, liver or kidney cancer.

This clone was recorded once. This rearrangement joins TRBV5-4 to TRBJ2-7; TRBD1 is a possible D gene (6 bases). V lost 5 bases, J lost 3 bases, and 9 bases lay in between. The CDR3 sequence is 12 residues long. The V gene's germline CDR1 is SGHNT and CDR2 YYREEE (reference sequence). The CDR3 DNA is TGTGCCAGCAGTTCGGACAGCTACGAGCAGTACTTC. Its protein is CASSSDSYEQYF.

The chain couples TRBV5-6 to TRBJ1-4, with 9 bases identical to TRBD1. CDR1 is SGHDT, CDR2 YYEEEE, per germline. CDR3 length: 15 residues. The V segment lost 4 bases and the J segment 5 bases; nucleotides outside the gene matches: 6. This CDR3 reads CASSQQGARNEKLFF. DNA for the CDR3: TGTGCCAGCAGCCAACAGGGGGCACGAAATGAAAAACTGTTTTTT.

The rearrangement joins TRBV7-3 to TRBJ1-5, with D possibly being TRBD1 (6 bases). Germline-derived CDR1 and CDR2 are SGHTA and FQGTGA. This CDR3 is 13 amino acids long. Trimming shortened V by 5 bases and J by 7 bases, and 12 bases separated the two germline ends. The CDR3 reads CASSLQGGQPQHF. The DNA of the CDR3 is TGTGCCAGCAGCCTACAGGGCGGCCAGCCCCAGCATTTT. Based on the CDR3 plus reference TRBV7-3 and TRBJ1-5, the full variable domain is GAGVSQTPSNKVTEKGKYVELRCDPISGHTALYWYRQSLGQGPEFLIYFQGTGAADDSGLPNDRFFAVRPEGSVSTLKIQRTERGDSAVYLCASSLQGGQPQHFGDGTRLSIL.

This sequence joins TRBV5-1 and TRBJ2-3; D unresolved. This CDR3 has 16 amino acids. V was trimmed by 0 bases and J by 2 bases, leaving 13 bases between them. Germline CDR1 is SGHRS and CDR2 is YFSETQ. In DNA form, the CDR3 reads TGCGCCAGCAGCTTGGATGTTGCGACCCCCACAGATACGCAGTATTTT. Amino acids: CASSLDVATPTDTQYF.

A few counts support this clone. The chain joins TRBV19 to TRBJ1-2; D not resolved. The CDR3 contains 14 residues. V gave up 3 bases and J gave up 4 bases, with 12 bases separating them. Germline CDR1 reads LNHDA; CDR2 reads SQIVND (reference sequence). Here the CDR3 reads CASSIRRQTYGYTF. The DNA of the CDR3 is TGTGCCAGTAGTATCCGTCGGCAGACCTATGGCTACACCTTC.

The V call is TRBV28, the J call TRBJ1-4, with unresolved D. Germline CDR1 and CDR2: MDHEN and SYDVKM. The CDR3 is 16 amino acids. V lost 4 bases to trimming and J lost 4 bases, with 16 bases between them. CDR3 bases: TGTGCCAGCAGTTCACCTCCCCCCGGGAATAATGAAAAACTGTTTTTT. Protein: CASSSPPPGNNEKLFF.

The chain recombines TRBV6-1 with TRBJ2-7; D may be TRBD2 (5 bases). The V gene's germline CDR1 is MNHNS and CDR2 SASEGT. This CDR3 spans 13 amino acids. Trimming left V 4 bases short and J 3 bases short, with 10 bases between. The CDR3 spells CASSVIGVYEQYF. The CDR3 nucleotides are TGTGCCAGCAGTGTCATCGGGGTCTACGAGCAGTACTTC.

This clone has only one observation. The chain is built from TRBV7-2 and TRBJ1-2; no definite D call. V dropped 4 bases and J dropped 2 bases, with 11 bases sitting between them. The CDR3 spans 14 residues. Germline V lookup: CDR1 SGHTA, CDR2 FQGNSA. The CDR3 spells CASSSPAANYGYTF. The CDR3 nucleotides read TGTGCCAGCAGCTCCCCCGCAGCCAACTATGGCTACACCTTC.

CDR3 amino acids: CSASPFETQYF. CDR3 nucleotide sequence: TGCAGTGCTAGTCCATTCGAGACCCAGTACTTC. The rearrangement links TRBV20-1 to TRBJ2-5; D gene unclear. Germline V gene data show CDR1 as DFQATT and CDR2 as SNEGSKA (reference sequence). The length of the CDR3 is 11 residues. With 3 bases removed from V and 5 bases from J, the gap between germline ends came to 7 bases.

The CDR3 reads CASRSTSGGPNTGELFF. CDR3 nucleotide sequence: TGCGCCAGCAGGTCAACTAGCGGGGGCCCGAACACCGGGGAGCTGTTTTTT. The V gene is TRBV5-1, the J gene TRBJ2-2, with TRBD2 matching over 11 bases. Unmatched junction bases numbered 6, after V lost 5 bases and J lost 0 bases. Germline V gene lookup returns CDR1 SGHRS and CDR2 YFSETQ. CDR3 length: 17 residues.

The CDR3 DNA sequence: TGCGCCAGCAGCTCTGGGACTCAGACAGATACGCAGTATTTT. Translated: CASSSGTQTDTQYF. The chain employs TRBV5-1 and TRBJ2-3, with TRBD2 as a possible D gene (6 bases). V was clipped by 3 bases and J by 3 bases, with 11 bases between them. The V gene's germline CDR1 is SGHRS and CDR2 YFSETQ. CDR3 size: 14 residues.

V and J are TRBV7-6 and TRBJ2-1; weak D call: TRBD2 (6 bases). The CDR3 has 16 amino acids. CDR1 is SGHVS, CDR2 FNYEAQ, per germline. V was clipped by 1 base and J by 5 bases, with 15 bases between them. CDR3 sequence: CASSLVPSGFDNEQFF. The CDR3, as DNA: TGTGCCAGCAGCTTAGTCCCGAGCGGGTTCGACAATGAGCAGTTCTTC.

This clone appeared once. The chain uses TRBV5-1 and TRBJ2-3, with a tentative D call TRBD1 (7 bases). V gave up 0 bases and J gave up 0 bases, with 14 bases separating them. Per the germline V gene, CDR1 is SGHRS and CDR2 is YFSETQ. This CDR3 comprises 17 residues. CDR3 sequence reads: CASSLAVSGGSTDTQYF. Written as DNA, the CDR3 is TGCGCCAGCAGCTTGGCTGTTTCAGGGGGGAGCACAGATACGCAGTATTTT.

V gene TRBV2 combines with J gene TRBJ2-3; maybe TRBD2 (7 bases). Germline-derived CDR1 and CDR2 are SNHLY and FYNNEI. Trimming removed 6 bases at V and 2 bases at J, with 15 bases between. The CDR3 consists of 15 residues. The CDR3: CASRRGGPLTDTQYF. In DNA, the CDR3 is TGTGCCAGCAGGAGGGGGGGACCGCTCACAGATACGCAGTATTTT.

This sequence joins TRBV19 and TRBJ1-5; 11 nucleotides agree with TRBD1. From germline, CDR1 is LNHDA and CDR2 SQIVND (reference sequence). This CDR3 is 18 amino acids long. V gave up 5 bases and J gave up 1 base; unmatched junction bases: 10. The CDR3 here is CASSWGTGGRLSNQPQHF. In nucleotides, the CDR3 is TGTGCCAGTAGTTGGGGGACAGGGGGAAGACTGAGCAATCAGCCCCAGCATTTT.

This chain connects TRBV19 to TRBJ2-1; D ambiguous. The CDR3 loop spans 11 amino acids. Germline lookup yields CDR1 LNHDA and CDR2 SQIVND (reference sequence). The V gene lost 3 bases and the J gene lost 7 bases, with 4 bases spanning the gap. Here the CDR3 reads CASSILNEQFF. CDR3 DNA: TGTGCCAGTAGTATTTTAAATGAGCAGTTCTTC.

The V call is TRBV19, the J call TRBJ1-2; a possible D gene is TRBD1 (5 bases). This CDR3 region has 14 residues. With 6 bases removed from V and 6 bases from J, the gap between germline ends came to 17 bases. The germline V gene has CDR1 LNHDA and CDR2 SQIVND (reference sequence). This CDR3 reads CASRTRDGVNGYTF. CDR3 nucleotide sequence: TGTGCCAGTAGGACCCGGGACGGTGTGAATGGCTACACCTTC.

The chain carries TRBV5-1 and TRBJ2-7; 7 nucleotides agree with TRBD1. In germline, CDR1 is SGHRS, CDR2 YFSETQ. This CDR3 has 16 amino acids. With 4 bases clipped from V and 4 bases from J, the junction kept 14 bases outside the gene matches. CDR3 protein: CASSTSSDRAIYEQYF. The CDR3 DNA reads TGCGCCAGCAGCACCTCATCCGACAGGGCGATATACGAGCAGTACTTC.

The chain links TRBV9 to TRBJ2-7, with 7 bases that match TRBD1. Germline lookup yields CDR1 SGDLS and CDR2 YYNGEE. CDR3 length: 15 amino acids. V shed 3 bases, J shed 3 bases, and the junction held 9 bases outside the gene matches. The CDR3 is CASSGSLRDSYEQYF. CDR3 bases: TGTGCCAGCAGCGGTAGCCTCCGGGACAGCTACGAGCAGTACTTC.

The chain combines TRBV7-7 with TRBJ2-2; TRBD2 matches 7 bases. V trimming: 5 bases; J trimming: 5 bases; junction bases outside the gene matches: 5. This CDR3 spans 14 amino acids. The germline V gene has CDR1 SSHAT and CDR2 FNYEAQ (reference sequence). The CDR3 protein is CASSPTSHTGELFF. CDR3 bases: TGTGCCAGCAGCCCGACTAGCCATACCGGGGAGCTGTTTTTT.

V and J are TRBV2 and TRBJ1-2; 12 bases line up with TRBD1. The CDR3 totals 17 residues. Looked up from germline, CDR1 is SNHLY and CDR2 is FYNNEI. V trimming: 6 bases; J trimming: 0 bases; junction bases outside the gene matches: 8. CDR3 sequence: CASSGPGTGGSNYGYTF. In nucleotides, the CDR3 is TGTGCCAGCAGCGGTCCCGGGACAGGGGGCTCTAACTATGGCTACACCTTC. The variable domain in full, completed from reference TRBV2 and TRBJ1-2, reads EPEVTQTPSHQVTQMGQEVILRCVPISNHLYFYWYRQILGQKVEFLVSFYNNEISEKSEIFDDQFSVERPDGSNFTLKIRSTKLEDSAMYFCASSGPGTGGSNYGYTFGSGTRLTVV.

This rearrangement joins TRBV2 to TRBJ1-5; the D gene is possibly TRBD1 (5 bases). Germline V CDR1 and CDR2: SNHLY, FYNNEI. Trimming removed 6 bases at V and 0 bases at J, with 6 bases between. The CDR3 sequence is 13 residues long. For the CDR3, the DNA is TGTGCCAGCAGAGGGGATAGCAATCAGCCCCAGCATTTT. It specifies CASRGDSNQPQHF.

The V gene is TRBV7-9, the J gene TRBJ2-7; D unclear. The CDR3 is 14 residues long. Trimming left V 0 bases short and J 0 bases short, with 6 bases between. The germline CDR1 and CDR2 sequences are SEHNR and FQNEAQ (reference sequence). As DNA, the CDR3 is TGTGCCAGCAGCTTAGCGTCCAGCTCCTACGAGCAGTACTTC. It translates to CASSLASSSYEQYF.